This TCR beta chain was captured in a study of shared clonotypes between healthy human individuals. Study-level background: CD4 naive and memory got three plates each, CD8 naive two, CD8 memory one.

Assay execution took place at the deep level. Several immunoSEQ 96-well plates shared each subset's DNA, each plate a replicate. Sequencing used immunoSEQ multiplex PCR; TCRdb keeps in-frame clones, though not all of them. The data contain about 2.4 million clones, more than 85% of them seen just once; the ten biggest clones take up around 0.37%. There are 14 residues in the CDR3. CDR1 and CDR2 from the germline V gene are ENHRY and SYGVKD. Trimming took off 0 bases at V and 3 bases at J, with 8 bases between the two ends. Recent acute infections and vaccinations were absent in the healthy HIV-negative adult donors.

This sequence was found in a man between 18 and 35 years old in good health. Some clones in this sample may be carry-over from other donors' samples. The material sequenced was naive CD4+ T cells from PBMCs. As to subset: CD45RA+ positively selected. V and J are TRBV10-3 and TRBJ2-5; D call uncertain. The CDR3 DNA follows: TGTGCCATCAGTGAGTCGCTCGCGAAAGAGACCCAGTACTTC. Its translation is CAISESLAKETQYF.